The entry below describes one T cell receptor beta chain. Trimming removed 0 bases from V and 7 bases from J, with 12 bases in between. This CDR3 is built from 14 residues. The germline gives CDR1 KGHSY, CDR2 FQNENV. The data were obtained in a study of blood T cell repertoires in COVID-19. Assay: immunoSEQ multiplex PCR; the TCRdb copy retains only in-frame clones and omits some. The profile shows around 190,000 clones, 88% of them singletons. The J gene is TRBJ1-2, the V gene TRBV16; D is unresolved. Input material: PBMCs or T cells enriched from blood (not recorded which). This clonotype originated in a woman younger than 30 who had recovered from COVID-19. CDR3 sequence reads: CASSQSAGITGYTF. Written as DNA, the CDR3 is TGTGCCAGCAGCCAATCGGCCGGGATAACTGGCTACACCTTC.